Reported below is one TCR beta chain. Its antigen is unknown. The sort gate was single viable CD3+CD4+CD8-CD45RO+ cells for memory CD4+ T cells. Positive selection with CD4 microbeads enriched total CD4+ T cells. This sample is part of a study of memory CD4+ T cells and cytomegalovirus serostatus. For the study at large: Donors were healthy Belgian adults, about ten CMV seropositive and 20 to 30 seronegative. Study-level findings and limits: Each of fewer than 80 CMV-associated TCRbeta sequences occurred in one to five individuals.

In the original analysis: Out-of-frame sequences were removed, leaving some 2 million distinct TCRbeta sequences. TCRdb's copy holds only in-frame clones and misses some; the assay was immunoSEQ multiplex PCR. V, J and clone size are those of that table, while D and trimming were read from the DNA. The table includes 50,000 to 75,000 clones, approximately 78% detected once. The source material was memory CD4+ T cells from blood. The clonotype comes from an adult in good health and CMV-seronegative.

The CDR3 reads CAWSAELTHLSGYTF. The DNA of the CDR3 is TGTGCCTGGAGTGCGGAATTGACTCACCTCTCCGGCTACACCTTC. The chain joins TRBV30 to TRBJ1-2; no clear D. Germline V lookup: CDR1 GTSNPN, CDR2 SVGIG (reference sequence). CDR3 size: 15 residues. Between the trimmed V and J ends, which lost 1 base and 8 bases, there was a span of 20 bases. The full variable domain, in which reference TRBV30 and TRBJ1-2 provide the parts outside the CDR3, is SQTIHQWPATLVQPVGSPLSLECTVEGTSNPNLYWYRQAAGRGLQLLFYSVGIGQISSEVPQNLSASRPQDRQFILSSKKLLLSDSGFYLCAWSAELTHLSGYTFGSGTRLTVV.